These 9 T cell receptor beta chains came from one sample sequenced in a study of T cells in women clearing cervical HPV infection. Sequencing used immunoSEQ multiplex PCR; TCRdb keeps in-frame clones, though not all of them. The sample's table shows roughly 23,000 clones. The specimen was blood buffy coat. Receptor source: a woman between 18 and 70 years old with a cervical HPV16 infection that either progressed to CIN3+ or cleared (not recorded which).

Remarks on this clone: The missing CDR3 end, 3 residues past where the read stops, is filled in from the germline J gene. This chain links TRBV18 with TRBJ2-5; 15 bases are a match to TRBD2. The trim removed 4 bases at V and 4 bases at J, leaving 7 bases unmatched. Germline lookup yields CDR1 KGHSH and CDR2 LQKENI. The length of the CDR3 is 17 residues. The CDR3 spells CASSLGTSGRLRETQYF. Partial CDR3 DNA: TGTGCCAGCTCACTAGGGACTAGCGGGAGGTTACGAGAGACC. Filled out from reference TRBV18 and TRBJ2-5, the complete variable domain reads NAGVMQNPRHLVRRRGQEARLRCSPMKGHSHVYWYRQLPEEGLKFMVYLQKENIIDESGMPKERFSAEFPKEGPSILRIQQVVRGDSAAYFCASSLGTSGRLRETQYFGPGTRLLVL.

This clone is labeled medium-sized based on frequency. The read falls 3 residues short of the CDR3 end, and the missing part is taken from the germline J gene. The chain employs TRBV6-4 and TRBJ2-5; possible D gene TRBD1, 5 bases. The CDR3 consists of 16 residues. CDR1 is MRHNA, CDR2 SNTAGT, per germline. Trimming took off 3 bases at V and 1 base at J, with 15 bases between the two ends. The part of the CDR3 DNA that was read is TGTGCCAGCAGTGAGTCTCCAGGGAACAGCCAAGAGACC. Protein sequence: CASSESPGNSQET. The entire CDR3 protein reads CASSESPGNSQETQYF.

In the case of this clone: The CDR3 end lies 3 residues beyond the end of the read and is filled in from the germline J gene. This sequence joins TRBV20-1 and TRBJ1-6; D is undetermined. The germline V and J ends were trimmed by 6 bases and 3 bases, with 18 bases remaining between them. Germline CDR1 reads DFQATT; CDR2 reads SNEGSKA (reference sequence). The CDR3 consists of 16 residues. CDR3 DNA (partial): TGCAGTGCCCCAGGACGGACTTCAGTCTATAATTCACCC. As protein: CSAPGRTSVYNSP. The entire CDR3 sequence reads CSAPGRTSVYNSPLHF.

Turning to this clone: Read coverage stops 3 residues before the CDR3 terminus; the germline J gene supplies the remainder. This chain uses TRBV12-3 or TRBV12-4 with TRBJ2-5; a weak D match, TRBD2 (6 bases). The CDR3 consists of 14 residues. The V end lost 5 bases, the J end lost 5 bases, and 15 bases lay between the germline ends. The sequenced CDR3 bases are TGTGCCAGCAGTGGACTCGGGGGAGTGGAGACC. Translation: CASSGLGGVET. The entire CDR3 is CASSGLGGVETQYF.

Comment on this clone: The read terminates 3 residues ahead of where the CDR3 ends, so the germline J gene completes it. V gene TRBV19 combines with J gene TRBJ2-3; tentative D call: TRBD1 (6 bases). V lost 6 bases, J lost 5 bases, and 15 bases lay in between. CDR1 and CDR2 from the germline V gene are LNHDA and SQIVND (reference sequence). CDR3 length: 14 amino acids. CDR3 protein: CASSTTGVGDTQYF. Partial CDR3 DNA: TGTGCCAGTAGCACGACAGGAGTTGGAGATACG.

Of note for this clone: With the read ending 3 residues before the CDR3 end, the germline J gene is used to fill in that end. The chain links TRBV30 to TRBJ1-2; D is unclear. Germline CDR1 GTSNPN, CDR2 SVGIG (reference sequence). CDR3 size: 15 residues. CDR3 DNA (partial): TGTGCCTGGAGTGGTAGACTAGCGGGCCCCTACGAC. It translates to CAWSGRLAGPYD. The whole CDR3 reads CAWSGRLAGPYDYTF. The entire variable domain, with the rest obtained from reference TRBV30 and TRBJ1-2, is as follows: SQTIHQWPATLVQPVGSPLSLECTVEGTSNPNLYWYRQAAGRGLQLLFYSVGIGQISSEVPQNLSASRPQDRQFILSSKKLLLSDSGFYLCAWSGRLAGPYDYTFGSGTRLTVV.

For this clone: The read stops 3 residues short of the end of the CDR3; the missing end is completed from the germline J gene. Within the sample, other DNA sequences also encode this same CDR3. The chain joins TRBV7-9 to TRBJ1-3; 8 bases are a match to TRBD1. This CDR3 comprises 14 residues. Per germline, CDR1 SEHNR and CDR2 FQNEAQ (reference sequence). V was pared by 6 bases and J by 2 bases, with 3 bases of the junction left unmatched. CDR3 DNA (partial): TGTGCCAGCAGGGACAGGGTGGCTGGAAACACC. Translated: CASRDRVAGNT. Given in full, the CDR3 is CASRDRVAGNTIYF.

Notes on this clone: The CDR3 end falls 3 residues outside the read, so it is completed with the germline J gene. The genes are TRBV28 and TRBJ1-4; 7 nucleotides match TRBD1. Germline CDR1 and CDR2: MDHEN and SYDVKM. The CDR3 spans 14 residues. V shed 2 bases and J 7 bases; nucleotides not matched to a gene: 4. CDR3 bases read: TGTGCCAGCAGTTTAGGAGGGGGCGGTGAAAAA. Protein: CASSLGGGGEK. The whole CDR3 reads CASSLGGGGEKLFF.

Notes on this clone: The CDR3 goes on 3 residues after the read ends, and that part is filled in from the germline J gene. The chain recombines TRBV5-1 with TRBJ2-3; 9 nucleotides agree with TRBD2. In germline, CDR1 is SGHRS, CDR2 YFSETQ. The CDR3 extends over 18 amino acids. With 1 base clipped from V and 0 bases from J, the junction kept 9 bases outside the gene matches. CDR3 DNA, as far as it was read: TGCGCCAGCAGCTTGTACAGCGGGAGGTACTCAAGCACAGATACG. Its translation: CASSLYSGRYSSTDT. The entire CDR3 protein reads CASSLYSGRYSSTDTQYF.